A single T cell receptor beta chain is shown here with its context. After removal of 4 bases from V and 2 bases from J, the junction contained 4 bases not matched to a gene. CDR1 is LGHDT, CDR2 YNNKEL, per germline (reference sequence). The CDR3 is 14 residues long. This record belongs to a study of blood T cell repertoires in COVID-19. Study-level background: Acute and convalescent COVID-19 samples came from the United States, Italy and Spain. The analysed material was cDNA or gDNA that came from T cells, B-cell-depleted T cells, or PBMCs.

The authors' processing: Estimates of nucleated cell counts were drawn from the amplification of reference gene primers. Data came from immunoSEQ multiplex PCR; TCRdb stores just in-frame clones and leaves some out. The DNA gave D and trimming, while V, J and clone size come from that table. Of fewer than 250,000 clones listed, 80% to 95% are singletons. Those enrolled in Seattle joined during active infection and were followed longitudinally afterward. This sequence originates from a man aged 30 to 45 with COVID-19, enrolled during active disease. The V and J genes are TRBV3-1 (or the pseudogene TRBV3-2) and TRBJ1-2, with TRBD1 identical over 7 bases. Material: peripheral blood. The CDR3 bases are TGTGCCAGCAGCCCCGGGACAGTCAACTATGGCTACACCTTC. Its protein is CASSPGTVNYGYTF.